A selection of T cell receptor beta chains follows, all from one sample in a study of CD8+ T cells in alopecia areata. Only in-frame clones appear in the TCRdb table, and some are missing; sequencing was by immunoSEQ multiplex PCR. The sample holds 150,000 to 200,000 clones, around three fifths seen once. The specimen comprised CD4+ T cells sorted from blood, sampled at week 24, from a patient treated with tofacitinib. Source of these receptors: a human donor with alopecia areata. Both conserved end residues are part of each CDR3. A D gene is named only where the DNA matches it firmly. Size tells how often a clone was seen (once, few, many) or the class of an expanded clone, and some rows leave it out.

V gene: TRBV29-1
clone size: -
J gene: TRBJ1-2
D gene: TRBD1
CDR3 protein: CSALTGSYGYTF
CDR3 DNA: TGCAGCGCCCTGACAGGGTCCTATGGCTACACCTTC

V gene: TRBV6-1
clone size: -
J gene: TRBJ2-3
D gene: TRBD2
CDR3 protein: CASSEWTSGVSTDTQYF
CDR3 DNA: TGTGCCAGCAGTGAGTGGACTAGCGGGGTGAGCACAGATACGCAGTATTTT

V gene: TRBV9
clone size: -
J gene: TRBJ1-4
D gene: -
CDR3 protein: CASSPLGGGSGEKLFF
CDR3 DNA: TGTGCCAGCAGCCCCCTAGGGGGGGGCTCAGGAGAAAAACTGTTTTTT

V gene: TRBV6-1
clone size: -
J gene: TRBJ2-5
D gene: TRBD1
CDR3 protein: CASSSTGQETQYF
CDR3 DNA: TGTGCCAGCAGTTCGACAGGGCAAGAGACCCAGTACTTC

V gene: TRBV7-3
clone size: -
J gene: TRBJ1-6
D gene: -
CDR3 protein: CASSLQGKGIGALHF
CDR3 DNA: TGTGCCAGCAGCTTGCAGGGGAAGGGAATCGGAGCCCTCCACTTT

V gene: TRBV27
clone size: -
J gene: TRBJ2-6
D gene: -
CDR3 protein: CASTQGATGANVLTF
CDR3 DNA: TGTGCCAGCACTCAAGGGGCGACTGGGGCCAACGTCCTGACTTTC

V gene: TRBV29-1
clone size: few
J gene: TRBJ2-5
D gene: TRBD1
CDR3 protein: CSGQGSLVETQYF
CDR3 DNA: TGCAGCGGACAGGGATCTTTGGTAGAGACCCAGTACTTC

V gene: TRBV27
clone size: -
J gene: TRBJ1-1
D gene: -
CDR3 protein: CASSIHRATEAFF
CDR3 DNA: TGTGCCAGCAGTATCCACAGGGCCACTGAAGCTTTCTTT

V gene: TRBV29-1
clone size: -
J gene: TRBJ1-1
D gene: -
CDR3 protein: CSVESQWGTEAFF
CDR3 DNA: TGCAGCGTTGAATCGCAATGGGGTACTGAAGCTTTCTTT

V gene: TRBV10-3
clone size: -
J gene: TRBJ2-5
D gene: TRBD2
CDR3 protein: CAISPRRVAGGPETQYF
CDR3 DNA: TGTGCCATCAGTCCCCGCCGAGTAGCGGGGGGGCCAGAGACCCAGTACTTC

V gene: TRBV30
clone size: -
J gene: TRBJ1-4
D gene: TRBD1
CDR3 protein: CAWSVSGGGKLFF
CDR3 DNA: TGTGCCTGGAGTGTTTCAGGGGGCGGAAAACTGTTTTTT

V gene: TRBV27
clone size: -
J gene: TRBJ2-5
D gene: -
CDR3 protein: CASSSPQESEYF
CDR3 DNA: TGTGCCAGCAGTTCCCCTCAAGAGTCGGAGTACTTC

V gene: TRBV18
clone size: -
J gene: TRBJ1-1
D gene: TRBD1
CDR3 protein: CASSPGQGSGRAFF
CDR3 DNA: TGTGCCAGCTCGCCGGGACAGGGGTCGGGGAGAGCTTTCTTT

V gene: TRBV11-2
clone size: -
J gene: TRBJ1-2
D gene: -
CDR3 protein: CASSLTDLGYTF
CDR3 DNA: TGTGCCAGCAGCTTGACGGACTTGGGCTACACCTTC

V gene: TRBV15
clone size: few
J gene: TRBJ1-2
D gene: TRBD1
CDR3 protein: CATSRDRGRYTF
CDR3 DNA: TGTGCCACCAGCAGGGACAGGGGGCGGTACACCTTC

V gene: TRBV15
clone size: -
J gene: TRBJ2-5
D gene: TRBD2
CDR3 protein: CATRTSGNQETQYF
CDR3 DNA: TGTGCCACCAGGACTAGCGGGAACCAAGAGACCCAGTACTTC

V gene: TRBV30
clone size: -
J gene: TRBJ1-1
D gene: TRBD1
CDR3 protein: CAWSVLLAGGFMNTEAFF
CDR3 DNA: TGTGCCTGGAGTGTACTTTTGGCAGGGGGTTTTATGAACACTGAAGCTTTCTTT

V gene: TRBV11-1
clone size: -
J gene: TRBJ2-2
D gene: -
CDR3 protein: CASSLEHTGELFF
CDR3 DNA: TGTGCCAGCAGCTTGGAGCACACCGGGGAGCTGTTTTTT

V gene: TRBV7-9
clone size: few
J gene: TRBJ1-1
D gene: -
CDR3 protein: CASSSDQEAFF
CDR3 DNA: TGTGCCAGCAGCTCGGATCAGGAAGCTTTCTTT

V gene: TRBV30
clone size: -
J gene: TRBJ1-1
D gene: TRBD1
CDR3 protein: CALTGENTEAFF
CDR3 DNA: TGTGCCTTGACAGGGGAGAACACTGAAGCTTTCTTT

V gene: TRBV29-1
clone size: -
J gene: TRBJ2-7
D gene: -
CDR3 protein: CSVVGGDTSYEQYF
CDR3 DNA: TGCAGCGTTGTAGGAGGGGACACCTCCTACGAGCAGTACTTC

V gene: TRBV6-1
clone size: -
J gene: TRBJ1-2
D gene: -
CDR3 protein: CASSEAGVTGYTF
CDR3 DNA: TGTGCCAGCAGTGAAGCGGGGGTGACCGGCTACACCTTC

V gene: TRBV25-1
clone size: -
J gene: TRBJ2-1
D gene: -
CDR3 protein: CASSVYNEQFF
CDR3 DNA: TGTGCCAGCAGTGTTTACAATGAGCAGTTCTTC

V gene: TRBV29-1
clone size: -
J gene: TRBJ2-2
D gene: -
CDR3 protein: CSVIWTVTGELFF
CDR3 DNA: TGCAGCGTTATTTGGACAGTCACCGGGGAGCTGTTTTTT

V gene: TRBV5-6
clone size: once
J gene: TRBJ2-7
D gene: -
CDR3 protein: CASSLVGYEQYF
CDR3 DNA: TGTGCCAGCAGCTTGGTCGGATACGAGCAGTACTTC

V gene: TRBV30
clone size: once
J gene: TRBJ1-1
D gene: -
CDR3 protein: CAWSVHGMNTEAFF
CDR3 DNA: TGTGCCTGGAGTGTACATGGCATGAACACTGAAGCTTTCTTT

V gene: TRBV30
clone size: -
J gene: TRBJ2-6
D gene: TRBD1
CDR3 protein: CAWDQGARGANVLTF
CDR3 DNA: TGTGCCTGGGATCAGGGGGCGCGCGGGGCCAACGTCCTGACTTTC

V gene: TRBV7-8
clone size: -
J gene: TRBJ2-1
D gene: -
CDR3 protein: CASSLGWDNEQFF
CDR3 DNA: TGTGCCAGCAGCCTCGGGTGGGACAATGAGCAGTTCTTC

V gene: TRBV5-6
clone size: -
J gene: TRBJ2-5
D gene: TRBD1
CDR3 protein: CASVQGARETQYF
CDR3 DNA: TGTGCCAGCGTACAGGGGGCACGGGAGACCCAGTACTTC

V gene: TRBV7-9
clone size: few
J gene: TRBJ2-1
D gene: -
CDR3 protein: CASSLGQTYNEQFF
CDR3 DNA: TGTGCCAGCAGCTTAGGCCAGACCTACAATGAGCAGTTCTTC

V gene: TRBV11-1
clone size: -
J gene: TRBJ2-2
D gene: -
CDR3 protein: CASSSVTGELFF
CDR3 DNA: TGTGCCAGCAGCTCGGTCACCGGGGAGCTGTTTTTT

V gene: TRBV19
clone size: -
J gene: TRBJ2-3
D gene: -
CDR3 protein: CASSISAGDTQYF
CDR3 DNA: TGTGCCAGTAGTATATCTGCCGGAGATACGCAGTATTTT

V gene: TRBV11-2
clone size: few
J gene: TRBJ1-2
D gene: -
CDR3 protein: CASSPSGRNVNGYTF
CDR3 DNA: TGTGCCAGCAGCCCCTCCGGGAGGAATGTGAATGGCTACACCTTC

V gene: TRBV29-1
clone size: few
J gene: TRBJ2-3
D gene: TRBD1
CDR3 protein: CSVGGQGRTDTQYF
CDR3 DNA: TGCAGCGTCGGCGGACAGGGTCGCACAGATACGCAGTATTTT

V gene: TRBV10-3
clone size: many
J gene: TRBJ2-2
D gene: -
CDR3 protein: CAINSIGGGTGELFF
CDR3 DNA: TGTGCCATCAACTCAATCGGGGGAGGAACCGGGGAGCTGTTTTTT

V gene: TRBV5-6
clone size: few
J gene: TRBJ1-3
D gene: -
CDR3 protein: CASSGGIGNTIYF
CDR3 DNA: TGTGCCAGCAGCGGAGGGATCGGAAACACCATATATTTT

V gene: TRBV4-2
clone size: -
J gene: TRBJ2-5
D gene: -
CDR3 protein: CASSPPEQPGRETQYF
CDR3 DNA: TGTGCCAGCAGCCCCCCAGAACAGCCCGGGAGAGAGACCCAGTACTTC

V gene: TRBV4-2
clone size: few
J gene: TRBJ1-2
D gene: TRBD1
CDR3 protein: CASSQETGGVGYTF
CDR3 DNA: TGTGCCAGCAGCCAAGAAACAGGGGGCGTCGGCTACACCTTC

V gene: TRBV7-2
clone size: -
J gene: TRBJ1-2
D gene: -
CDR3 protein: CASSSGPIAGNGYTF
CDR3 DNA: TGTGCCAGCAGCTCAGGACCTATCGCCGGGAATGGCTACACCTTC

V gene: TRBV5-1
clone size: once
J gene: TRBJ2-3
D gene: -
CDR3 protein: CASSLDTSTDTQYF
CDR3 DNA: TGCGCCAGCAGCTTGGACACCAGCACAGATACGCAGTATTTT

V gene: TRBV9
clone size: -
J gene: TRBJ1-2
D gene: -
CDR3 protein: CASSVATANYGYTF
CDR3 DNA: TGTGCCAGCAGCGTAGCGACGGCTAACTATGGCTACACCTTC

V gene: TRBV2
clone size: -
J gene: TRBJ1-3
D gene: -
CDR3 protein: CASSLVSGNTIYF
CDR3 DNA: TGTGCCAGCAGTCTGGTCTCTGGAAACACCATATATTTT

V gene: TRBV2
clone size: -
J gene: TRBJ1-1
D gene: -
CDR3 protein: CASSWNTEAFF
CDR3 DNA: TGTGCCAGCTCTTGGAACACTGAAGCTTTCTTT

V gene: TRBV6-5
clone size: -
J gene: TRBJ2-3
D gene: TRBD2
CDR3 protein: CASMDSGGPVDTQYF
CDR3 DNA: TGTGCCAGCATGGACAGCGGGGGGCCGGTAGATACGCAGTATTTT

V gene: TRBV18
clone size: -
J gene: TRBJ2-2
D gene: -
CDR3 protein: CASSPPRGNTGELFF
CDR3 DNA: TGTGCCAGCTCACCTCCGAGGGGCAACACCGGGGAGCTGTTTTTT

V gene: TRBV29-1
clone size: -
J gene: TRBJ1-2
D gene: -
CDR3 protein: CSVSRANYGYTF
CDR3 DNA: TGCAGCGTCAGTAGAGCTAACTATGGCTACACCTTC

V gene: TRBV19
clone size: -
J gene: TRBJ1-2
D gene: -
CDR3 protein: CASSKDLTTRYGYTF
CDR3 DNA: TGTGCCAGTAGCAAGGACCTAACCACTCGCTATGGCTACACCTTC

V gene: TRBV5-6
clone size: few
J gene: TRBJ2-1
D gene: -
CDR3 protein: CASSPTGQTYNEQFF
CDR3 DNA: TGTGCCAGCAGCCCAACCGGACAGACGTACAATGAGCAGTTCTTC

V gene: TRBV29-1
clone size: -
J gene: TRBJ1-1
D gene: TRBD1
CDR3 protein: CSVVGLQGVGAFF
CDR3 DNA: TGCAGCGTCGTAGGGTTACAGGGGGTCGGAGCTTTCTTT

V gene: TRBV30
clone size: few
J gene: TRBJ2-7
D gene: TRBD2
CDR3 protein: CAWSPGGLDEQYF
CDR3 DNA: TGTGCCTGGAGCCCCGGGGGACTAGACGAGCAGTACTTC

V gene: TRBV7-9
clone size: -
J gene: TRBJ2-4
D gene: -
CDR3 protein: CASSSSLLPHRDIQYF
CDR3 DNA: TGTGCCAGCAGCTCCAGCCTCTTGCCGCATCGAGACATTCAGTACTTC

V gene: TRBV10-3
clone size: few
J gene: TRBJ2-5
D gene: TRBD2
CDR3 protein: CAINERGGETQYF
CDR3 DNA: TGTGCCATCAATGAGCGGGGCGGAGAGACCCAGTACTTC

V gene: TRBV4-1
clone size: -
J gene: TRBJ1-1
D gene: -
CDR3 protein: CASSLDGTRDTEAFF
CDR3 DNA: TGTGCCAGCAGCTTAGACGGTACGCGGGACACTGAAGCTTTCTTT